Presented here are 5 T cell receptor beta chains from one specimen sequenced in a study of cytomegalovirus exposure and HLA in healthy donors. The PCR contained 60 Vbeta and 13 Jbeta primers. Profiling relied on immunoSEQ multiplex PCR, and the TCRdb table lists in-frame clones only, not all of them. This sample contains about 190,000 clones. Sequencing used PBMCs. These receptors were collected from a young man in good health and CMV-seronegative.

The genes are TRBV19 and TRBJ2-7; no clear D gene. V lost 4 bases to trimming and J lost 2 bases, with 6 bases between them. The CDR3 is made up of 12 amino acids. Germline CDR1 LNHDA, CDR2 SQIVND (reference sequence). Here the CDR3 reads CASSTSPYEQYF. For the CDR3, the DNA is TGTGCCAGTAGTACGTCCCCCTACGAGCAGTACTTC. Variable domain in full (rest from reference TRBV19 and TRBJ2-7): DGGITQSPKYLFRKEGQNVTLSCEQNLNHDAMYWYRQDPGQGLRLIYYSQIVNDFQKGDIAEGYSVSREKKESFPLTVTSAQKNPTAFYLCASSTSPYEQYFGPGTRLTVT.

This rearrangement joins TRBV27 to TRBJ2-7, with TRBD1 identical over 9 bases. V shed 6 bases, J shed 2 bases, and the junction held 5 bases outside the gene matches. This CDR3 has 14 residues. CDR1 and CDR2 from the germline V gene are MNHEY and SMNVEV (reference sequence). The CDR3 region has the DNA TGTGCCAGCAGCGCCGGGACAGGGACCTACGAGCAGTACTTC. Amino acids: CASSAGTGTYEQYF.

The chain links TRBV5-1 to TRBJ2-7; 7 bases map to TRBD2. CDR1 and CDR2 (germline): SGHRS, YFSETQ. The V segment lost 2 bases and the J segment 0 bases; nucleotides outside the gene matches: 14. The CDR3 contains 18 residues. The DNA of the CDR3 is TGCGCCAGCAGCTTTTCAACCCCATGGGAGGGCGGCTCCTACGAGCAGTACTTC. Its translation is CASSFSTPWEGGSYEQYF.

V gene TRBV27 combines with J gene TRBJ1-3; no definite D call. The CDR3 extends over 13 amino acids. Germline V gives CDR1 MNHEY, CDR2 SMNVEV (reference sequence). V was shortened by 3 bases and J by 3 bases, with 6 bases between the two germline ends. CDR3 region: CASSLTIGNTIYF. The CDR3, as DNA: TGTGCCAGCAGTTTGACAATTGGAAACACCATATATTTT.

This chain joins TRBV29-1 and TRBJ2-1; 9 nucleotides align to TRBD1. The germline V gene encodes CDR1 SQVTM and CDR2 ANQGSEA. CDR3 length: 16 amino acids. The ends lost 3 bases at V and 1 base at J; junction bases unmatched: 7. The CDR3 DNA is TGCAGCGTTGAGTCGCCGGGACAGGGTTCCTACAATGAGCAGTTCTTC. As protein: CSVESPGQGSYNEQFF.